Given below is one TCR beta chain in context. What it recognizes is unknown. The CDR3 consists of 16 residues. V was shortened by 5 bases and J by 7 bases, with 18 bases between the two germline ends. Germline V gene data show CDR1 as MDHEN and CDR2 as SYDVKM. This sample was taken from a study of response to subunit inactivated influenza vaccine. Study-wide findings and caveats: With each seasonal influenza vaccination, the authors suggested, few new T cells are recruited.

MiXCR, run by TCRdb on the RT-PCR reads, gives a single entry per CDR3 protein. The profile shows more than 700,000 distinct CDR3 sequences, 21% of them singletons. The TCR originated in a man aged 45 to 65 who received an inactivated influenza vaccine. The rearrangement links TRBV28 to TRBJ1-6; D may be TRBD1 (5 bases). The sequences come from PBMCs from blood, collected about 5 days after vaccination. CDR3 sequence reads: CASSPGDAGGNSPLHF. Written as DNA, the CDR3 is TGTGCCAGCAGTCCCGGAGACGCCGGGGGGAATTCACCCCTCCACTTT.